This T cell receptor (beta chain) was recovered during a study of metastatic and nonmetastatic thyroid tumors. As for the study in general: A comparison of repertoires was made across blood and tumor or nodule tissue from malignant and benign thyroid patients.

With regard to this clone: Its antigen is unknown.

Study outcomes and limitations: Benign nodules reportedly had significantly lower TCR beta diversity than malignant thyroid tumors in blood and tumor.

Thyroid surgery was performed in patients who had received no treatment beforehand. Original processing methods: Using the CDR3 differences seen across clinicopathological groups, the authors built a distant-metastasis classifier for papillary thyroid cancer, which was meant to discriminate distant-metastatic patients. TCRdb re-called the PCR reads through MiXCR. TCRdb, not the authors, supplied the V and J calls. In the table there are 30,000 to 35,000 clones, 25% to 30% of which are singletons. Sample: blood. The clonotype comes from a female donor with papillary thyroid cancer or a benign thyroid nodule (not recorded which). Some clones in this sample may be carry-over from other donors' samples.

CDR3 bases: TGTGCCAGCAGTCTGAGACAGGGAACCGAAGCTTTCTTT. Translated, it gives CASSLRQGTEAFF. The rearrangement uses TRBV6-1 and TRBJ1-1; 7 nucleotides align to TRBD1. The CDR3 totals 13 residues. The germline V gene has CDR1 MNHNS and CDR2 SASEGT. Trimming took 5 bases from V and 8 from J; bases not matched to a gene: 8.